The entry below describes one T cell receptor beta chain. What antigen it recognizes has not been identified. Within one base of it there is no much larger clone, and no base qualities were kept. CDR1 MGHRA and CDR2 YSYEKL were looked up in the germline V gene. Relative to germline, V is missing 0 bases and J is missing 1 base, with 1 base of the junction outside any gene match. The CDR3, from cysteine to phenylalanine, totals 17 residues. Here the CDR3 DNA is all that survives: 51 bases in frame from base 1. Instrument used: Illumina HiSeq 1500. TCRdb passed the public sequencing reads through fastp at Q25 and MiXCR, retaining productive beta sequences. Every CDR3 protein is listed once, alongside the most common genes and DNA of its rows. The sample includes roughly 990,000 distinct CDR3 sequences, with around 30% observed a single time. Together, the top ten hold over 12% of the sample. In light of the paper, this sample's treatment or condition label describes: in vitro stimulation with specific CMV peptide epitopes to enrich CMV-specific T cells.

This sample stems from a study of T cell repertoires in cytomegalovirus infection (dated by TCRdb to about 2019). About the study as a whole: The peptide stimulations were aimed at well-studied HLA-B-restricted epitopes as well as recently identified HLA-C-restricted CMV epitopes, whose presentation resists viral immunomodulation. Because public TCR beta signatures pointed to carriage of CMV infection together with the matching HLA type, the HLA type of each donor mattered for the analysis.

Results and caveats for the whole study, not just this receptor: The ex vivo response was dominated by HLA-C-restricted CMV-specific TCR beta clonotypes, and the single most frequent clonotype in two of eight donors was supplied by these HLA-C-restricted clonotypes. In both this cohort and an independent 352-donor cohort, the cumulative frequency of public TCR beta family members distinguished carriers of CMV infection plus the relevant HLA type.

This sequence was found in a human donor in good health (CMV status not recorded). Some clones in this sample may be carry-over from other donors' samples. The sequencing here drew on cultured CD8+ T cells from PBMCs, taken from culture after CMV antigen stimulation. This sequence uses TRBV4-1 and TRBJ2-2; TRBD2 lines up with 11 middle nucleotides. The CDR3 protein sequence reads: CASSQEGLAGNTGELFF. The DNA is as follows: TGCGCCAGCAGCCAAGAAGGACTAGCGGGGAACACCGGGGAGCTGTTTTTT.